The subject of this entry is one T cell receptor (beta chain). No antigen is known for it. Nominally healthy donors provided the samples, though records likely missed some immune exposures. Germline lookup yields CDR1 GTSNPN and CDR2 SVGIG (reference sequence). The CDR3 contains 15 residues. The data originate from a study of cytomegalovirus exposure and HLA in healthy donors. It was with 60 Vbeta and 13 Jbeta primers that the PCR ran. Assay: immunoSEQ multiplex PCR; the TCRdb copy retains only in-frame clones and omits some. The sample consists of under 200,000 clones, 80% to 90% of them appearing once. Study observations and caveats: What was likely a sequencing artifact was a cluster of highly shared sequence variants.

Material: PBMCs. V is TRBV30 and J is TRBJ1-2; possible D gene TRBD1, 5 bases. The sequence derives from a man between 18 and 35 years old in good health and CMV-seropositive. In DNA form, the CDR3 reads TGTGCTGGCCCCCTCCCCCACGGGGGAACGGGTGGCTACACCTTC. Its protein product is CAGPLPHGGTGGYTF.